The 6 T cell receptor beta chains below all came from one sample that was sequenced in a study of early T cells in non-severe SARS-CoV-2 infection. TCRdb fed the 5' RACE reads into MiXCR, producing one record per CDR3 protein. The sample has 65,000 to 75,000 distinct CDR3 sequences, less than 15% seen once. Specimen: whole blood. Receptors were obtained from an adult who was a healthcare worker with PCR-confirmed SARS-CoV-2 infection or an uninfected control (not recorded which).

The rearrangement joins TRBV6-2 or TRBV6-3 to TRBJ2-7; 11 nucleotides line up with TRBD2. V lost 6 bases to trimming and J lost 6 bases; unmatched junction nucleotides: 7. This CDR3 is built from 14 residues. Germline-derived CDR1 and CDR2 are MNHEY and SVGEGT. The CDR3 protein is CASRRLAGFFEQYF. CDR3 coding DNA: TGTGCCAGCAGACGACTAGCGGGATTCTTCGAGCAGTACTTC.

The J gene is TRBJ2-3, the V gene TRBV29-1; D gene ambiguous. V lost 4 bases and J lost 3, with 8 bases in between. The CDR3 length is 12 residues. Looked up from germline, CDR1 is SQVTM and CDR2 is ANQGSEA. The CDR3 spells CSVGVGTDTQYF. The CDR3 DNA is TGCAGCGTTGGAGTCGGAACAGATACGCAGTATTTT.

The chain couples TRBV29-1 to TRBJ1-5; a possible D gene is TRBD1 (5 bases). Deletions cut 5 bases from V and 4 bases from J, with 9 bases between. The CDR3 contains 12 residues. The V gene's germline CDR1 is SQVTM and CDR2 ANQGSEA. As DNA, the CDR3 is TGCAGCGTTCGGCAGGGTAATCAGCCCCAGCATTTT. Amino acids: CSVRQGNQPQHF.

This clonotype was counted at least ten times. The chain couples TRBV14 to TRBJ2-7; TRBD1 matches 8 bases. The CDR3 totals 15 residues. The J segment lost 3 bases and the V segment lost 6 bases, leaving 10 bases of the junction unmatched. The germline CDR1 and CDR2 sequences are SGHDN and FVKESK. The CDR3 DNA reads as TGTGCCAGCAGTCATGTTCGACAGGGGTTCTACGAGCAGTACTTC. Residues: CASSHVRQGFYEQYF.

J is TRBJ2-7 and V is TRBV11-2; D could derive from TRBD1 or TRBD2 (5 bases each). Germline CDR1 SGHAT, CDR2 FQNNGV. With 3 bases removed from V and 7 bases from J, the gap between germline ends came to 13 bases. This CDR3 is built from 13 residues. The CDR3 protein is CASSLSSGREQYF. CDR3 coding DNA: TGTGCCAGCAGCTTGAGTTCGGGGCGAGAGCAGTACTTC.

The table lists this clonotype with many counts. This chain connects TRBV18 to TRBJ1-1, with D tentatively TRBD1 (5 bases). Trimming removed 3 bases at V and 4 bases at J, with 18 bases between. Germline lookup yields CDR1 KGHSH and CDR2 LQKENI. CDR3 length: 16 residues. Here the CDR3 DNA reads TGTGCCAGCTCACCGAAAAGTGGGGGAATTTCCACTGAAGCTTTCTTT. Translation gives CASSPKSGGISTEAFF.